This TCR beta chain was sequenced for a study of CD8 T cells in ankylosing spondylitis (dated by TCRdb to about 2017). Study-level background: The study set out to find disease-linked TCR variants by profiling T cell receptor beta repertoires in ankylosing spondylitis patients and healthy donors. Peripheral blood was sampled, and synovial fluid was additionally collected from ankylosing spondylitis patients. The full study cohort comprised some 27 ankylosing spondylitis patients and 85 to 120 healthy donors.

Sequencing was performed on an Illumina HiSeq 2500. Quantitative 5'-RACE with molecular barcodes was the method used to prepare the TCR beta libraries. The authors' pipeline ran thus. Disease-linked TCR variants were identified with a new computational method built on a probabilistic model of VDJ rearrangement. Starting from the raw public reads, TCRdb applied fastp trimming at Q25, assembled clones with MiXCR and retained in-frame beta chains. Each entry merges the rows of one CDR3 protein and shows their most common DNA and genes. The V and J calls and clone size come from TCRdb's table, not from the authors' own analysis. Recorded for this sample are under 850,000 distinct CDR3 sequences; around 19% of them occurred a single time. The leading ten clones occupy under 20% of the sample. From the cysteine up to the phenylalanine, the CDR3 has a length of 14 residues. Only the CDR3 portion is preserved as DNA: 42 bases, with reading frame beginning at the first base. CDR1 SGHRS and CDR2 YFSETQ are derived from the germline V gene. V drops 2 bases and J drops 7 bases, leaving 12 bases in between.

Overall results and qualifications from the work: Some TCR beta motif variants had previously been reported in synovial fluid and blood of reactive arthritis patients, which suggested common disease-initiation mechanisms. The disease-linked clones had a CD8+ phenotype and were found at relatively low frequencies in peripheral blood. The disease-linked clones were reported as significantly enriched in matched synovial fluid samples from ankylosing spondylitis patients. Blood from ankylosing spondylitis patients appeared to be characterized by a TCR beta motif made up of several highly homologous amino acid variants.

This clonotype has a handful of counts. This clone's antigen is unknown. No quality values exist for individual bases; no much larger clone is one base distant. The sequenced material came from blood, either unsorted or a sorted T cell fraction (not recorded which). The sequence was collected from a male donor with ankylosing spondylitis. The chain is assembled from TRBV5-1 and TRBJ1-4; TRBD1 is perhaps the D gene, given 5 matching bases. For the CDR3, the sequence is CASSFSGESEKLFF. Read as DNA, the sequence is TGCGCCAGCAGCTTCTCGGGGGAGTCTGAAAAACTGTTTTTT.